This TCR beta chain came from a study of regulatory T cells in long-lasting Graves disease. About the research overall: Prior antithyroid drug treatment in newly diagnosed Graves' patients lasted under 3 months.

Notes on the study in general: Limited samples may have lowered accuracy.

At least ten counts were recorded for this clonotype. The antigen is unknown. To make TCR beta libraries, researchers used iRepertoire HTBI primers and Arm-PCR of CDR3 regions. TCRdb analysed the multiplex PCR reads with MiXCR anew, one entry per CDR3 protein. The sample consists of 350,000 to 500,000 distinct CDR3 sequences, roughly 15% of them appearing once. This sample's time point: newly diagnosed GD, antithyroid drugs for less than 3 months. Isolated PBMC RNA provided the starting material for the TCR library. The junction had 4 bases not matched to a gene; V was cut back by 8 bases and J by 3 bases. CDR1 is SNHLY and CDR2 is FYNNEI in the germline V gene. This CDR3 region has 12 residues. The same specimen was also included in a second study, on T cells in Graves' hyperthyroidism and ophthalmopathy. That paper adds: Ophthalmopathy onset followed model prediction by a median approximately seven months.

V is TRBV2 and J is TRBJ2-7; 7 bases agree with TRBD1. The sequenced sample was peripheral blood mononuclear cells (PBMCs), obtained at new diagnosis, from a patient treated with antithyroid drugs. The receptor comes from a woman between 50 and 59 years old with Graves disease. The CDR3: CASDAGGYEQYF. The CDR3 region has the DNA TGTGCCAGCGATGCAGGGGGCTACGAGCAGTACTTC. Full variable domain (rest looked up from reference TRBV2 and TRBJ2-7): EPEVTQTPSHQVTQMGQEVILRCVPISNHLYFYWYRQILGQKVEFLVSFYNNEISEKSEIFDDQFSVERPDGSNFTLKIRSTKLEDSAMYFCASDAGGYEQYFGPGTRLTVT.